These 22 T cell receptor beta chains were sequenced from one sample in a study of cytomegalovirus exposure and HLA in healthy donors (dated by TCRdb to about 2017). Libraries were made using the immunoSEQ multiplex PCR assay. TCRdb took over this immuneACCESS table, retaining in-frame rearrangements with V and J assigned. Such tables are incomplete; in checked studies, under half of the missing clones stem from an unresolved V gene, and the remainder is unexplained. For this sample the table gives approximately 49,000 clones, of which about 91% were detected only once. The ten largest clones capture over 1.1% of the sample. Sequenced: PBMCs. These receptors came from a man aged 18-30 years in good health and CMV-seronegative.

The rearrangement joins TRBV6-5 to TRBJ2-3, with D perhaps matching TRBD1 (6 bases). This CDR3 spans 15 amino acids. Trimming stripped 7 bases from V and 3 bases from J, with 17 bases between. Germline CDR1 MNHEY, CDR2 SVGAGI. CDR3 nucleotides: TGTGCCAGCAATCGAGGACAGTTAGGTACAGATACGCAGTATTTT. This codes for CASNRGQLGTDTQYF.

This chain links TRBV21-1 with TRBJ2-1; the table's D call, TRBD1, has no DNA check behind it. TRBV21-1 is a known pseudogene. CDR3 size: 13 residues. The CDR3 DNA sequence: TGTGCCAGCGGTGCAGGGGGCGGGTGTGAGCAGTTCTTC. Its translation: CASGAGGGCEQFF.

The chain recombines TRBV6-8 with TRBJ2-7; TRBD2 matches 14 bases. This CDR3 has 16 amino acids. Looked up from germline, CDR1 is MNHGY and CDR2 is SAAAGT. J lost 3 bases, V lost 4 bases, and 5 bases had no gene match. The CDR3 DNA sequence: TGTGCCAGCAGTTCGGGGACTAGCGGGAGAAACTACGAGCAGTACTTC. It yields the protein CASSSGTSGRNYEQYF.

In its sample, this clone was seen a few times. This rearrangement joins TRBV4-3 to TRBJ2-5; TRBD2 matches 9 bases. J gave up 7 bases and V 0 bases, and 9 bases lay outside the gene matches. Germline V lookup: CDR1 LGHNA, CDR2 YSLEER. The CDR3 covers 16 residues. The CDR3 DNA sequence: TGCGCCAGCAGCCAAGATCATCTAGCGGGGTCCCGGACCCAGTACTTC. Amino acids: CASSQDHLAGSRTQYF.

The V gene is TRBV7-3, the J gene TRBJ2-3, with D hard to call. CDR1 is SGHTA, CDR2 FQGTGA, per germline. The CDR3 runs 12 residues. The V end was cut by 8 bases, the J end by 0 bases, with 6 bases between. CDR3 residues: CASFPSTDTQYF. CDR3 in DNA: TGTGCCAGCTTTCCTAGCACAGATACGCAGTATTTT.

The chain links TRBV6-6 to TRBJ2-5, with D perhaps TRBD2 (6 bases). The CDR3 loop spans 13 amino acids. The V gene's germline CDR1 is MNHNY and CDR2 SVGAGI (reference sequence). V lost 2 bases and J lost 7, with 11 bases in between. CDR3 bases: TGTGCCAGCAGTTACGTCCAGGGAGGGACCCAGTACTTC. Translating gives CASSYVQGGTQYF.

The chain is built from TRBV27 and TRBJ1-1; 8 nucleotides align to TRBD1. With V trimmed by 5 bases and J by 4 bases, 12 bases remained unmatched. The germline V gene encodes CDR1 MNHEY and CDR2 SMNVEV (reference sequence). The length of the CDR3 is 16 residues. The CDR3 protein is CASSPYRDRHFTEAFF. The CDR3 DNA reads as TGTGCCAGCAGTCCCTACCGGGACAGGCATTTCACTGAAGCTTTCTTT.

This clone was seen only once. The CDR3 DNA is TGTGCCAGCATGCGGAGGGGCCGGGACAGCTATAACTATGGCTACACCTTC. Its protein product is CASMRRGRDSYNYGYTF. V is TRBV2 and J is TRBJ1-2; TRBD1 aligns across 7 bases. The CDR3 covers 17 residues. The germline V gene encodes CDR1 SNHLY and CDR2 FYNNEI. With 7 bases clipped from V and 1 base from J, the junction kept 15 bases outside the gene matches.

The chain employs TRBV28 and TRBJ1-5; 8 positions agree with TRBD1. The CDR3 runs 21 residues. CDR1 and CDR2 (germline): MDHEN, SYDVKM. Trimming took 7 bases from V and 1 from J; bases not matched to a gene: 24. The chain's CDR3 is CASTIRSGGRIPLGSNQPQHF. DNA of the CDR3: TGTGCCAGCACCATAAGATCAGGGGGCAGGATCCCCCTCGGAAGCAATCAGCCCCAGCATTTT. Complete variable domain (other parts from reference TRBV28 and TRBJ1-5): DVKVTQSSRYLVKRTGEKVFLECVQDMDHENMFWYRQDPGLGLRLIYFSYDVKMKEKGDIPEGYSVSREKKERFSLILESASTNQTSMYLCASTIRSGGRIPLGSNQPQHFGDGTRLSIL.

This chain links TRBV18 with TRBJ2-1; the D is unclear. Germline CDR1 and CDR2: KGHSH and LQKENI. V gave up 2 bases and J gave up 6 bases, with 8 bases separating them. This CDR3 has 13 residues. In DNA, the CDR3 is TGTGCCAGCTCACCAAACTCTGCCAATGAGCAGTTCTTC. As protein: CASSPNSANEQFF.

V usage is TRBV30 and J usage is TRBJ2-1; D uncertain. Deletions cut 0 bases from V and 9 bases from J, with 6 bases between. The CDR3 has 11 residues. Per the germline V gene, CDR1 is GTSNPN and CDR2 is SVGIG (reference sequence). Here the CDR3 DNA reads TGTGCCTGGAGTGTACTTGCTGAGCAGTTCTTC. It encodes CAWSVLAEQFF.

The chain couples TRBV11-2 to TRBJ1-5; D not certain. The germline V gene encodes CDR1 SGHAT and CDR2 FQNNGV. V lost 5 bases and J lost 0, with 5 bases in between. This CDR3 contains 13 residues. The CDR3 loop reads CASSNHSNQPQHF. The DNA of the CDR3 is TGTGCCAGCAGCAATCATAGCAATCAGCCCCAGCATTTT.

The V and J genes are TRBV5-8 and TRBJ1-4; D uncertain. The V gene's germline CDR1 is SGHTS and CDR2 YDEGEE. The CDR3 length is 15 residues. Trimming stripped 2 bases from V and 7 bases from J, with 15 bases between. The CDR3, as DNA: TGTGCCAGCAGCTTTGGGATTCGGGAGGGTGAAAAACTGTTTTTT. Protein sequence: CASSFGIREGEKLFF.

V gene TRBV5-1 combines with J gene TRBJ2-3; 11 bases are a match to TRBD2. This CDR3 region has 17 residues. CDR1 SGHRS and CDR2 YFSETQ come from the germline V gene. Trimming took 4 bases from V and 5 from J; bases not matched to a gene: 12. DNA for the CDR3: TGCGCCAGCAGCATAGAGGGGACTAGCGGTACCCTAGATACGCAGTATTTT. It codes for CASSIEGTSGTLDTQYF.

This clone was found once. The V call is TRBV19, the J call TRBJ1-3, with D uncertain. V lost 8 bases to trimming and J lost 4 bases, with 12 bases between them. The CDR3 consists of 13 residues. The germline CDR1 and CDR2 sequences are LNHDA and SQIVND (reference sequence). The CDR3 coding sequence is TGTGCCAGTTCGTCCCAGGCCGGAAACACCATATATTTT. Translated, it gives CASSSQAGNTIYF.

V and J are TRBV7-9 and TRBJ1-1; weak D call: TRBD1 (6 bases). The V gene lost 0 bases and the J gene lost 0 bases, with 14 bases spanning the gap. The CDR3 has 17 amino acids. Germline V gene lookup returns CDR1 SEHNR and CDR2 FQNEAQ (reference sequence). CDR3 in amino acids: CASSLALKGHLNTEAFF. CDR3 nucleotide sequence: TGTGCCAGCAGCTTAGCGCTAAAGGGACATCTGAACACTGAAGCTTTCTTT.

The rearrangement uses TRBV5-6 and TRBJ2-4, with 11 bases aligning to TRBD1. Germline V gives CDR1 SGHDT, CDR2 YYEEEE. After removal of 1 base from V and 5 bases from J, the junction contained 5 bases not matched to a gene. This CDR3 is 16 amino acids long. In DNA form, the CDR3 reads TGTGCCAGCAGCTTGTATCTGGGACAGGGGGAAAACATTCAGTACTTC. It encodes CASSLYLGQGENIQYF.

The DNA of the CDR3 is TGTGCCAGTAGCTTCGCCGGGACAGCAAAGTCGCAGTACTTC. Its translation is CASSFAGTAKSQYF. The chain carries TRBV19 and TRBJ2-7; TRBD1 matches at 7 bases. Germline V gene data show CDR1 as LNHDA and CDR2 as SQIVND (reference sequence). With V trimmed by 6 bases and J by 9 bases, 14 bases remained unmatched. The CDR3 has 14 residues.

This clone was counted a single time. The CDR3 nucleotides are TGTGCCAGCAGTTTCCCGTCTAGCGGCTCCTACGAGCAGTACTTC. Its translation is CASSFPSSGSYEQYF. The chain couples TRBV28 to TRBJ2-7; 7 positions match TRBD2. This CDR3 is 15 amino acids long. Trimming at V came to 3 bases and at J to 0 bases, leaving 5 bases not matched to a gene. CDR1 MDHEN and CDR2 SYDVKM come from the germline V gene.

The V call is TRBV10-2, the J call TRBJ1-5; D not resolved. V was shortened by 3 bases and J by 6 bases, with 12 bases between the two germline ends. This CDR3 has 14 amino acids. The V gene's germline CDR1 is WSHSY and CDR2 SAAADI. For the CDR3, the DNA is TGCGCCAGCAGTGAATCGGGGATGGGTCAGCCCCAGCATTTT. It codes for CASSESGMGQPQHF.

The chain combines TRBV5-4 with TRBJ2-1, with 8 bases aligning to TRBD2. Looked up from germline, CDR1 is SGHNT and CDR2 is YYREEE (reference sequence). The CDR3 sequence is 15 residues long. The V gene end was trimmed by 4 bases and the J gene end by 5 bases; junction bases not matched to a gene: 8. DNA for the CDR3: TGTGCCAGCAGCCCCCGCAGCGGGAGTAACAATGAGCAGTTCTTC. Encoded protein: CASSPRSGSNNEQFF.

This clone was recorded only once. The chain employs TRBV10-3 and TRBJ2-3, with a possible D match to TRBD1 (5 bases). The germline gives CDR1 ENHRY, CDR2 SYGVKD. The CDR3 is 15 amino acids. V was pared by 1 base and J by 4 bases, with 12 bases between. CDR3 sequence reads: CAISEYGRVADTQYF. The CDR3 coding sequence is TGTGCCATCAGTGAGTACGGCAGGGTAGCAGATACGCAGTATTTT.